This T cell receptor (beta chain) was obtained from a study of cytomegalovirus exposure and HLA in healthy donors. Study at large: Early on, a data release was issued that held about 85 million unique TCRs from HLA-typed donors.

Both 60 Vbeta primers and 13 Jbeta primers went into the PCR. TCRdb's copy holds only in-frame clones and misses some; the assay was immunoSEQ multiplex PCR. The sample has about 150,000 clones; 70% are singletons. To note about this clone: The antigen remains unidentified.

The study's findings and limits: A later examination showed that TCR association rates differed by HLA locus, with DRB1 most and HLA-C fewest.

Germline-derived CDR1 and CDR2 are SGDLS and YYNGEE. V dropped 2 bases and J dropped 4; count of bases not matched to a gene: 5. There are 15 residues in the CDR3. Sequenced sample: PBMCs. The chain carries TRBV9 and TRBJ2-5; 10 bases are a match to TRBD2. The TCR sequence derives from a woman in her fifties or sixties in good health and CMV-seropositive. For the CDR3, the DNA is TGTGCCAGCAGCGTTTCTAGCGGGAGTGGAGAGACCCAGTACTTC. The encoded protein is CASSVSSGSGETQYF.